Listed below are T cell receptor beta chains from one sample, sequenced in a study of blood T cell repertoires in COVID-19. Sequenced by immunoSEQ multiplex PCR; TCRdb stores in-frame clones only, minus some. Here the sample spans approximately 120,000 clones, 70% to 80% being singletons. The sequencing sample was made of peripheral blood. Receptors originate from a man aged 35-49 years with active or convalescent COVID-19. The CDR3 runs from the conserved cysteine through the conserved F or W. D genes are given only for firm matches.

v_call d_call cdr3_aa
TRBV4-1 TRBD1 CASSGTAKVYEQYF
TRBV6-2/TRBV6-3 TRBD2 CASSPLAGLDTQYF
TRBV10-3 - CAISENRQRTEAFF
TRBV11-3 - CASSLDGYTDTQYF
TRBV6-5 TRBD2 CASSFRGLADTQYF
TRBV10-3 TRBD1 CAISEDRAAGYTF
TRBV5-4 TRBD1 CASTRQGAGTYEQYF
TRBV4-3 - CASSQGGEQFF
TRBV7-8 - CASIPGQRTDTQYF
TRBV30 - CAWSVNIQGEQYF
TRBV7-9 - CASSHSLAGPYSPLHF
TRBV14 - CASSHSLGLVETQYF
TRBV3-1/TRBV3-2 TRBD2 CASSQLSPGLAGGYGEQFF
TRBV2 TRBD2 CASGLAGHTGELFF
TRBV11-2 TRBD2 CASSKRLAGGNTGELFF
TRBV5-1 TRBD2 CASGDTSGGLSYEQYF
TRBV7-6 TRBD1 CASSRTQGAKNTIYF
TRBV29-1 TRBD2 CSVAFGTSGPSYEQYF
TRBV15 - CATSSFTDTQYF
TRBV20-1 TRBD1 CSARGTVEQYF
TRBV28 - CASSADDRSYEQYF
TRBV11-2 - CASSLGGRDTQYF
TRBV28 - CASRETGYPPSTNEKLFF
TRBV19 TRBD1 CASSNPGGQGPRGSNQPQHF
TRBV5-1 - CASSLEPSGNTIYF
TRBV6-5 - CASRDGGNEQFF
TRBV4-2 - CASSPRGGTGTDTQYF
TRBV4-1 TRBD2 CASSQGRGLAGAHLKETQYF
TRBV18 - CASSFPGADTQYF
TRBV3-1/TRBV3-2 TRBD1 CASSPGQGDDNSPLHF
TRBV2 - CASNLKNIQYF
TRBV2 TRBD1 CASATEGETGGYGYTF
TRBV11-2 TRBD2 CASSLGTSGYNEQFF
TRBV28 TRBD1 CASKTGQLANYGYTF
TRBV11-1 - CASSLGAAGEKLFF
TRBV5-1 TRBD1 CASARDRETYNEQFF
TRBV19 - CASSINSGYNGYTF
TRBV11-2 - CASSLAGDNYGYTF
TRBV15 - CATRQSGGRADTQYF
TRBV28 TRBD1 CASSHRGFSRDTEAFF
TRBV7-8 TRBD1 CASSLAWTGYPGNTIYF
TRBV25-1 TRBD2 CASRPGLAFEQYF
TRBV27 - CASIGGGIQYF
TRBV5-5 - CASSRQAPPLIYEQFF
TRBV11-3 - CASSLDRRGYTF
TRBV19 TRBD1 CASSSYGQVHTEAFF
TRBV7-9 - CASSPDLSGNYEQYF
TRBV10-1 - CASSESRDYGYTF
TRBV5-5 - CASSLVKDRSYEQYF
TRBV5-4 - CASSFVPESSYEQYF
TRBV11-2 - CASSFRTGNTEAFF
TRBV28 TRBD1 CASSPWTGQRSTEAFF
TRBV5-6 TRBD1 CASRASGQTNTEAFF
TRBV2 - CASAGGVPAGNQPQHF
TRBV5-4 - CASSLGSVNYGYTF
TRBV6-5 - CASSHRGAEAFF
TRBV6-5 - CASSQETGLTYGYTF
TRBV7-9 - CASSQAGNSYEQYF
TRBV28 TRBD1 CASSLSASGQGGYTF
TRBV28 TRBD1 CASSPDRGKYEQYF